These 20 T cell receptor beta chains came from one sample sequenced in a study of T-cell reconstitution after alpha-beta-depleted transplantation in children. Unique molecular identifiers were used in preparing the TCRbeta library. TCRdb analysed the PCR reads with MiXCR anew, one entry per CDR3 protein. The table has 200,000 to 250,000 distinct CDR3 sequences, roughly a tenth seen once. Sequencing was performed on PBMCs from the stem cell graft donor, taken from the stem cell graft. The receptors come from a human donor who donated a stem cell graft to a child with acute lymphoblastic leukemia.

For this clonotype: A junction boundary mismatches the germline segment, possibly from a read error. This chain connects TRBV7-9 to TRBJ2-1; perhaps TRBD1 as D (6 bases). The CDR3 totals 12 residues. The V gene's germline CDR1 is SEHNR and CDR2 FQNEAQ (reference sequence). The CDR3 here is CASSQHLNRAIF. In nucleotides, the CDR3 is TGTGCCAGCAGCCAGCATTTAAACAGGGCGATCTTC.

This clonotype was picked up many times. This rearrangement joins TRBV5-1 to TRBJ2-3; D is undetermined. V lost 2 bases and J lost 2, with 12 bases in between. The CDR3 runs to 15 residues. Germline loops: CDR1 SGHRS, CDR2 YFSETQ. Here the CDR3 DNA reads TGCGCCAGCAGCTTAATCACTTCGATCACAGATACGCAGTATTTT. It encodes CASSLITSITDTQYF.

This clonotype occurred many times. The chain combines TRBV24-1 with TRBJ2-2; 7 bases map to TRBD1. CDR1 and CDR2 (germline): KGHDR, SFDVKD. The J segment lost 4 bases and the V segment lost 3 bases, leaving 7 bases of the junction unmatched. CDR3 length: 16 residues. The CDR3 DNA reads as TGTGCCACCAGTGATAGCAACAGGGGCGGCACCGGGGAGCTGTTTTTT. Amino acid sequence: CATSDSNRGGTGELFF.

V and J are TRBV5-5 and TRBJ2-5; a weak D match, TRBD2 (6 bases). The CDR3 length is 15 residues. The V gene lost 4 bases and the J gene lost 2 bases, with 15 bases spanning the gap. Germline V CDR1 and CDR2: SGHKS, YYEKEE (reference sequence). The CDR3 reads CASSRGGAHQETQYF. CDR3 in DNA: TGTGCCAGCAGCCGGGGCGGGGCTCATCAAGAGACCCAGTACTTC.

Many counts were recorded for this clonotype. V and J are TRBV12-3 or TRBV12-4 and TRBJ2-2; 10 nucleotides match TRBD1. This CDR3 has 16 residues. J lost 3 bases, V lost 3 bases, and 4 bases had no gene match. CDR3: CASSLETGGYTGELFF. The CDR3 nucleotides read TGTGCCAGCAGTTTGGAGACAGGGGGCTACACCGGGGAGCTGTTTTTT.

This chain joins TRBV10-3 and TRBJ1-1; tentatively, D is TRBD1 (6 bases). The CDR3 totals 14 residues. The germline V gene encodes CDR1 ENHRY and CDR2 SYGVKD. V lost 4 bases and J lost 5, with 14 bases in between. Here the CDR3 DNA reads TGTGCCATCAGTGTGGGGGCCCTCTTTACTGAAGCTTTCTTT. Translated, it gives CAISVGALFTEAFF.

This clonotype was recorded many times. V gene TRBV27 combines with J gene TRBJ1-1; D is undetermined. This CDR3 has 15 residues. Germline CDR1 reads MNHEY; CDR2 reads SMNVEV (reference sequence). Trimming removed 4 bases at V and 8 bases at J, with 20 bases between. This CDR3 is CASSSALTGQGEAFF. CDR3 nucleotides: TGTGCCAGCAGTTCCGCTTTGACGGGTCAAGGCGAAGCTTTCTTT.

This clonotype was counted many times. The chain employs TRBV5-1 and TRBJ2-7, with D possibly TRBD2 on 6 matching bases. Germline CDR1 and CDR2: SGHRS and YFSETQ. The CDR3 has 13 residues. Between the trimmed V and J ends, which lost 2 bases and 2 bases, there was a span of 8 bases. The CDR3 spells CASSFRETYEQYF. Written as DNA, the CDR3 is TGCGCCAGCAGCTTCCGGGAGACCTACGAGCAGTACTTC.

This clonotype was found once. The CDR3 DNA reads TGCGCCAGCAGCTCTACCACAGGGGTGGAACGGTCACCCCTCCACTTT. Protein sequence: CASSSTTGVERSPLHF. The rearrangement uses TRBV5-1 and TRBJ1-6; 7 positions agree with TRBD1. The CDR3 has 16 residues. CDR1 and CDR2 from the germline V gene are SGHRS and YFSETQ. Germline trimming cut 3 bases from V and 10 bases from J; bases unmatched to any gene: 13. The full variable domain, its missing parts supplied by reference TRBV5-1 and TRBJ1-6, is KAGVTQTPRYLIKTRGQQVTLSCSPISGHRSVSWYQQTPGQGLQFLFEYFSETQRNKGNFPGRFSGRQFSNSRSEMNVSTLELGDSALYLCASSSTTGVERSPLHFGNGTRLTVT.

The sample holds a few counts of this clonotype. This chain's CDR3 is CASSVSGGATSGELFF. The CDR3 DNA follows: TGTGCCAGCAGCGTTAGCGGGGGGGCAACCAGCGGGGAGCTGTTTTTT. The chain couples TRBV9 to TRBJ2-2; 11 nucleotides align to TRBD2. This CDR3 has 16 amino acids. The junction had 7 bases not matched to a gene; V was cut back by 2 bases and J by 7 bases. CDR1 and CDR2 (germline): SGDLS, YYNGEE.

Here the CDR3 DNA reads TGCAGTGCTAGAGATTTTCAGGCCGAACCTGGCTACACCTTC. It translates to CSARDFQAEPGYTF. The chain carries TRBV20-1 and TRBJ1-2; D is uncertain. Germline V gives CDR1 DFQATT, CDR2 SNEGSKA (reference sequence). V was shortened by 0 bases and J by 7 bases, with 15 bases between the two germline ends. The CDR3 consists of 14 residues.

This clonotype was seen a few times. The chain couples TRBV12-3 or TRBV12-4 to TRBJ1-4; 9 nucleotides match TRBD1. The J segment lost 0 bases and the V segment lost 3 bases, leaving 5 bases of the junction unmatched. This CDR3 has 17 amino acids. The CDR3 DNA follows: TGTGCCAGCAGTTTGAACAGGGGGCCCGCAACTAATGAAAAACTGTTTTTT. This sequence encodes CASSLNRGPATNEKLFF.

In this sample, this clonotype turned up a few times. J is TRBJ1-2 and V is TRBV29-1; D is undetermined. The CDR3 spans 13 residues. V shed 6 bases and J shed 2 bases, with 13 bases lying between them. CDR1 is SQVTM, CDR2 ANQGSEA, per germline. The CDR3: CSVSTTANYGYTF. DNA for the CDR3: TGCAGCGTATCGACGACGGCAAACTATGGCTACACCTTC.

This clonotype was counted a few times. This chain's CDR3 is CASSPLGGVAEAFF. The CDR3 coding sequence is TGTGCCAGCAGCCCATTGGGTGGGGTAGCTGAAGCTTTCTTT. The V call is TRBV7-9, the J call TRBJ1-1; no clear D. The germline V and J ends were trimmed by 5 bases and 6 bases, with 16 bases remaining between them. Germline V gene data show CDR1 as SEHNR and CDR2 as FQNEAQ (reference sequence). The CDR3 runs to 14 residues.

The chain joins TRBV5-6 to TRBJ1-1; D is unclear. This CDR3 is built from 18 residues. The germline V gene encodes CDR1 SGHDT and CDR2 YYEEEE. V was cut by 3 bases and J by 7 bases, with 28 bases left in between. The DNA for the CDR3 is TGTGCCAGCAGCTGGGTTCTAAGGGAATCTCATATAGGGAATGAAGCTTTCTTT. Its translation is CASSWVLRESHIGNEAFF.

This chain joins TRBV6-2 or TRBV6-3 and TRBJ2-1, with 10 bases aligning to TRBD2. V lost 4 bases to trimming and J lost 6 bases; unmatched junction nucleotides: 12. This CDR3 comprises 17 residues. Germline loops: CDR1 MNHEY, CDR2 SVGEGT. The CDR3 reads CASSSPTLAGAVNEQFF. The CDR3, as DNA: TGTGCCAGCAGTTCACCCACCCTAGCGGGGGCTGTCAATGAGCAGTTCTTC.

This clonotype was seen only a few times. The chain couples TRBV18 to TRBJ1-1, with a weak D call TRBD1 (6 bases). The length of the CDR3 is 14 residues. Germline assignment: CDR1 KGHSH and CDR2 LQKENI. The V and J ends lost 6 bases and 3 bases respectively, with 14 bases between them. The CDR3 is CASSAGGGDTEAFF. Here the CDR3 DNA reads TGTGCCAGCTCCGCAGGAGGGGGGGACACTGAAGCTTTCTTT.

A few counts support this clonotype. V is TRBV20-1 and J is TRBJ2-5; 7 bases align to TRBD1. V shed 3 bases and J 1 base; nucleotides not matched to a gene: 8. Germline V gene lookup returns CDR1 DFQATT and CDR2 SNEGSKA (reference sequence). The CDR3 length is 15 residues. As DNA, the CDR3 is TGCAGTGCTAGTGGGGCAGGGGGTTTCCAAGAGACCCAGTACTTC. This encodes CSASGAGGFQETQYF.

There are many counts of this clonotype. This chain links TRBV3-1 with TRBJ1-2, with D unresolved. Trimming cost V 1 base and J 1 base, with 7 bases left between them. Per the germline V gene, CDR1 is LGHDT and CDR2 is YNNKEL (reference sequence). CDR3 length: 14 residues. CDR3 bases: TGTGCCAGCAGCCAAGGTGCAGATAACTATGGCTACACCTTC. The encoded protein is CASSQGADNYGYTF.

CDR3 residues: CASKAGQGYNEQFF. CDR3 bases: TGTGCCAGTAAAGCGGGACAGGGCTACAATGAGCAGTTCTTC. The genes are TRBV25-1 and TRBJ2-1; 9 bases fit TRBD1. The germline CDR1 and CDR2 sequences are MGHDK and SYGVNS. CDR3 length equals 14 residues. Trimming at V came to 9 bases and at J to 3 bases, leaving 6 bases not matched to a gene.